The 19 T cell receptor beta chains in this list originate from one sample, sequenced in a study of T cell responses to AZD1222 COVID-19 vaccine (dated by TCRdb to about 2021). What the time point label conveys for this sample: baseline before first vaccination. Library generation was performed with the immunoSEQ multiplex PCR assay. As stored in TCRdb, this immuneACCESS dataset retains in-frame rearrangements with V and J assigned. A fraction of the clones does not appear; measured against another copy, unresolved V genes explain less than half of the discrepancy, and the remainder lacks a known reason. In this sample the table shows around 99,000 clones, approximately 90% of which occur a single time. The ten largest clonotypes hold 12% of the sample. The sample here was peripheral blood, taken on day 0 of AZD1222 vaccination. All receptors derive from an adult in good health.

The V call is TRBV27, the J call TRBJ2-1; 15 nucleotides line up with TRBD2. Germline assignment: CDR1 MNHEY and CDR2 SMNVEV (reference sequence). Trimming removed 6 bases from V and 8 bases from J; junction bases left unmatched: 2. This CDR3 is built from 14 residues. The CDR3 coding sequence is TGTGCCAGCAGGGGACTAGCGGGGGGCGATGAGCAGTTCTTC. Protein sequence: CASRGLAGGDEQFF.

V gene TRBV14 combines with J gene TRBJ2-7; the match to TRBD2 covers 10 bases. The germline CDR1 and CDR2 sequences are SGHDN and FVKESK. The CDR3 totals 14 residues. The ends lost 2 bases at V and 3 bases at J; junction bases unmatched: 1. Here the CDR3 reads CASSQLAGVYEQYF. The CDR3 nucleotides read TGTGCCAGCAGCCAACTAGCGGGAGTCTACGAGCAGTACTTC. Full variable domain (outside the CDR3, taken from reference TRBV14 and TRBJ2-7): EAGVTQFPSHSVIEKGQTVTLRCDPISGHDNLYWYRRVMGKEIKFLLHFVKESKQDESGMPNNRFLAERTGGTYSTLKVQPAELEDSGVYFCASSQLAGVYEQYFGPGTRLTVT.

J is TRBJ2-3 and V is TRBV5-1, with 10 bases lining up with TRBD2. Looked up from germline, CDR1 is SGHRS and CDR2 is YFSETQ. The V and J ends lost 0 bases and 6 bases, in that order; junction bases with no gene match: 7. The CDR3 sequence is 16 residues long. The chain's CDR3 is CASSLEPSGGADTQYF. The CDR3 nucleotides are TGCGCCAGCAGCTTGGAGCCTAGCGGGGGAGCTGATACGCAGTATTTT.

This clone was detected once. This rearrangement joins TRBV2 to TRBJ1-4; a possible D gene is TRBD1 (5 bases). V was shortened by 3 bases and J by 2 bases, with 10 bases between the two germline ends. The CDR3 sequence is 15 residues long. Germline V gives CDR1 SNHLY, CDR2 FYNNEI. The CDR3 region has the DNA TGTGCCAGCAGTGAGGTCGGGGGTACTAATGAAAAACTGTTTTTT. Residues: CASSEVGGTNEKLFF. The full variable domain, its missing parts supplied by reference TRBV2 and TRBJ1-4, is EPEVTQTPSHQVTQMGQEVILRCVPISNHLYFYWYRQILGQKVEFLVSFYNNEISEKSEIFDDQFSVERPDGSNFTLKIRSTKLEDSAMYFCASSEVGGTNEKLFFGSGTQLSVL.

CDR3: CASSLDRRSYYEQYF. In DNA, the CDR3 is TGTGCCAGCAGCTTAGATCGGAGGAGTTACTACGAGCAGTACTTC. This chain joins TRBV11-2 and TRBJ2-7; D possibly corresponds to TRBD2 (5 bases). The CDR3 is made up of 15 amino acids. V was clipped by 0 bases and J by 3 bases, with 12 bases between them. The germline gives CDR1 SGHAT, CDR2 FQNNGV.

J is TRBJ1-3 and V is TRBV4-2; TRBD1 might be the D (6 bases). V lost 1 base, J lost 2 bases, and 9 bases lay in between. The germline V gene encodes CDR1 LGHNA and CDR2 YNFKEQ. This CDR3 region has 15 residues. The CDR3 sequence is CASSQARTAGNTIYF. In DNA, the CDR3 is TGTGCCAGCAGCCAAGCCCGGACAGCTGGAAACACCATATATTTT.

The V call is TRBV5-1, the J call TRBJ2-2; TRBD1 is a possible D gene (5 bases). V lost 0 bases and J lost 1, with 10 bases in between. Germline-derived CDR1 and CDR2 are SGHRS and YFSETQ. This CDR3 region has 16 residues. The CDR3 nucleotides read TGCGCCAGCAGCTTGGAGGGGCAAAGGAACACCGGGGAGCTGTTTTTT. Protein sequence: CASSLEGQRNTGELFF.

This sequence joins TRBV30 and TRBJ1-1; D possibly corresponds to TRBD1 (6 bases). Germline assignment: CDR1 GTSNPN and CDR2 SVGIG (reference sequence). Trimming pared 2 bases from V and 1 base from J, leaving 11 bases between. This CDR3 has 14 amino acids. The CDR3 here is CAWSRWTENTEAFF. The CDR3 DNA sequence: TGTGCCTGGAGTCGATGGACAGAGAACACTGAAGCTTTCTTT.

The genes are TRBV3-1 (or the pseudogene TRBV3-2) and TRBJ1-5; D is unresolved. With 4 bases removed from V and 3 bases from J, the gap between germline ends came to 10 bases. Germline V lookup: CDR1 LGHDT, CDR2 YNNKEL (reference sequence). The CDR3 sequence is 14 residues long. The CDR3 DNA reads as TGTGCCAGCAGCCCCTCGGGTGTCAATCAGCCCCAGCATTTT. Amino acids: CASSPSGVNQPQHF.

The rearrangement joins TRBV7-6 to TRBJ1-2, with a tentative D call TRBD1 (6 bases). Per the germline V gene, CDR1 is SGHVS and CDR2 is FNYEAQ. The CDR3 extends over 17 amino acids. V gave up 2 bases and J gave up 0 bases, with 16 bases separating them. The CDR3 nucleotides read TGTGCCAGCAGCTTAACCTCCGGGACACAAACTAACTATGGCTACACCTTC. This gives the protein CASSLTSGTQTNYGYTF.

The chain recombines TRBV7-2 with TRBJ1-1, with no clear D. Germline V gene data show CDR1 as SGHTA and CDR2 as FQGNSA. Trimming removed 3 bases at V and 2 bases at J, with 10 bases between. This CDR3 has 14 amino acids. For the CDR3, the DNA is TGTGCCAGCAGCTTTCTTTCAGTTAACACTGAAGCTTTCTTT. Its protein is CASSFLSVNTEAFF.

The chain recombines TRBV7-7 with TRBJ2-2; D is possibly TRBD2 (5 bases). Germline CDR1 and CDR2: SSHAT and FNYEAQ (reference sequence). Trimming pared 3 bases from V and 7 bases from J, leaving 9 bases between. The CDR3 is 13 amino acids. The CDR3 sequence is CASSLEEGGELFF. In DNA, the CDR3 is TGTGCCAGCAGCTTGGAGGAAGGCGGGGAGCTGTTTTTT.

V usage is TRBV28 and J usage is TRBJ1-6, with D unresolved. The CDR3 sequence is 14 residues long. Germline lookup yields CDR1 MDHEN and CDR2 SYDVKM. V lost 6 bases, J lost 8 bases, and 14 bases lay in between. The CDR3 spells CASRDGWGDSPLHF. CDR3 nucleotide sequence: TGTGCCAGCAGGGATGGATGGGGTGATTCACCCCTCCACTTT.

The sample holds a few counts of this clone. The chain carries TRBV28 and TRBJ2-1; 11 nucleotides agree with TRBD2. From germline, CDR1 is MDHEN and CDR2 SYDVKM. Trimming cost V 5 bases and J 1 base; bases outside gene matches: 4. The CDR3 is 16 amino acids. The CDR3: CASSLPSGRSYNEQFF. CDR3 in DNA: TGTGCCAGCAGTCTGCCTAGCGGGAGGTCCTACAATGAGCAGTTCTTC. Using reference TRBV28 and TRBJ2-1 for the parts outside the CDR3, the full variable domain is DVKVTQSSRYLVKRTGEKVFLECVQDMDHENMFWYRQDPGLGLRLIYFSYDVKMKEKGDIPEGYSVSREKKERFSLILESASTNQTSMYLCASSLPSGRSYNEQFFGPGTRLTVL.

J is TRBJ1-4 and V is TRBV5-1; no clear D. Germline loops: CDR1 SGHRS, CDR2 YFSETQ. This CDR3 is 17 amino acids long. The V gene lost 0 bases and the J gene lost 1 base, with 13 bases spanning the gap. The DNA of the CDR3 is TGCGCCAGCAGCTTGGGGCGAAACTCTGGAACTAATGAAAAACTGTTTTTT. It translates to CASSLGRNSGTNEKLFF.

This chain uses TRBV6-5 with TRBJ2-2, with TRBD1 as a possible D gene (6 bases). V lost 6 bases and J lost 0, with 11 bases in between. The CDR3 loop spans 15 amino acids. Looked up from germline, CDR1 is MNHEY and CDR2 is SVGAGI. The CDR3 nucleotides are TGTGCCAGCAGCCGGACAGCTACGAACACCGGGGAGCTGTTTTTT. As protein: CASSRTATNTGELFF.

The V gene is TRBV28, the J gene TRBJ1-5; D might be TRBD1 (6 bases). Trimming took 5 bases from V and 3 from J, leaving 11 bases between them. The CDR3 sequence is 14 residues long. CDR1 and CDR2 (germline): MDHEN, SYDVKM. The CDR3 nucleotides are TGTGCCAGCAGTGAGGACAGACTCAATCAGCCCCAGCATTTT. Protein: CASSEDRLNQPQHF.

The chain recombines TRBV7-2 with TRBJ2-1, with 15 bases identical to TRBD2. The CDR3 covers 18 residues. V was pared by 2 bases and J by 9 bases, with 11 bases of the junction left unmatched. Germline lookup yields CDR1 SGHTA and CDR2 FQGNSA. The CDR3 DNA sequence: TGTGCCAGCAGCTTACCCTCCGGACTAGCGGGAGGGGTAGGTGAGCAGTTCTTC. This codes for CASSLPSGLAGGVGEQFF.

For the CDR3, the DNA is TGTGCCAGCACCCTGGAGACAGATACGCAGTATTTT. Translation gives CASTLETDTQYF. This chain joins TRBV12-3 or TRBV12-4 and TRBJ2-3; D gene ambiguous. This CDR3 contains 12 residues. V gave up 7 bases and J gave up 3 bases, with 8 bases separating them.